The 27 T cell receptor beta chains below all came from one sample that was sequenced in a study of shared clonotypes between healthy human individuals. Profiling relied on immunoSEQ multiplex PCR, and the TCRdb table lists in-frame clones only, not all of them. Of some 1 million clones listed, under 80% are singletons. The specimen sequenced was memory CD4+ T cells sorted from blood. Subset noted: CD45RA-negative fraction. The origin of the receptors is a man aged 18 to 29 in good health.

This clone is a singleton in its sample. This sequence joins TRBV7-2 and TRBJ2-7, with 10 bases that match TRBD1. J was trimmed by 3 bases and V by 5 bases; bases with no gene match: 4. The germline CDR1 and CDR2 sequences are SGHTA and FQGNSA. CDR3 length: 14 amino acids. CDR3 DNA: TGTGCCAGCAGCGCGGGACAGGGGCGCTACGAGCAGTACTTC. Its translation is CASSAGQGRYEQYF.

This chain connects TRBV6-1 to TRBJ2-2; 7 bases line up with TRBD1. Germline V gene sequence: CDR1 MNHNS, CDR2 SASEGT. V shed 6 bases and J 2 bases; nucleotides not matched to a gene: 6. This CDR3 is 15 amino acids long. The CDR3 DNA reads as TGTGCCAGCAGAAAGACAGGGACAAACACCGGGGAGCTGTTTTTT. This sequence encodes CASRKTGTNTGELFF.

This chain's CDR3 is CSVEGLSYGYTF. The CDR3, as DNA: TGCAGCGTTGAAGGTTTAAGCTATGGCTACACCTTC. The chain carries TRBV29-1 and TRBJ1-2; D remains unclear. Deletions cut 1 base from V and 4 bases from J, with 7 bases between. There are 12 residues in the CDR3. The germline V gene has CDR1 SQVTM and CDR2 ANQGSEA. Looking up the rest from reference TRBV29-1 and TRBJ1-2 gives the full variable domain: SAVISQKPSRDICQRGTSLTIQCQVDSQVTMMFWYRQQPGQSLTLIATANQGSEATYESGFVIDKFPISRPNLTFSTLTVSNMSPEDSSIYLCSVEGLSYGYTFGSGTRLTVV.

The rearrangement joins TRBV7-3 to TRBJ1-5; weak D call: TRBD1 (6 bases). Looked up from germline, CDR1 is SGHTA and CDR2 is FQGTGA. CDR3 length: 15 residues. V was trimmed by 5 bases and J by 3 bases, leaving 14 bases between them. The CDR3 DNA reads TGTGCCAGCAGCCCCGGGGGGGCCCTCAATCAGCCCCAGCATTTT. This codes for CASSPGGALNQPQHF.

This clone was picked up one time. The chain carries TRBV11-2 and TRBJ2-7, with 10 bases aligning to TRBD1. The CDR3 is 15 residues long. Germline values: CDR1 SGHAT, CDR2 FQNNGV. V shed 5 bases, J shed 4 bases, and the junction held 8 bases outside the gene matches. CDR3 coding DNA: TGTGCCAGCAGCGGATCGACAGGGGGCGAGTACGAGCAGTACTTC. It codes for CASSGSTGGEYEQYF. Using reference TRBV11-2 and TRBJ2-7 for the parts outside the CDR3, the full variable domain is EAGVAQSPRYKIIEKRQSVAFWCNPISGHATLYWYQQILGQGPKLLIQFQNNGVVDDSQLPKDRFSAERLKGVDSTLKIQPAKLEDSAVYLCASSGSTGGEYEQYFGPGTRLTVT.

This clone appeared once. The CDR3 nucleotides are TGCGCCAGCAGCTTGGGTAGGGTGGGTGACGAGCAGTACTTC. It yields the protein CASSLGRVGDEQYF. J is TRBJ2-7 and V is TRBV5-1; D gene ambiguous. Deletions cut 0 bases from V and 5 bases from J, with 12 bases between. The CDR3 has 14 amino acids. CDR1 SGHRS and CDR2 YFSETQ come from the germline V gene.

The V and J genes are TRBV18 and TRBJ2-3; D might be TRBD2 (6 bases). Germline-derived CDR1 and CDR2 are KGHSH and LQKENI. The V and J ends lost 4 bases and 1 base respectively, with 12 bases between them. CDR3 length: 15 amino acids. CDR3 residues: CASSLSGAGTDTQYF. The CDR3 region has the DNA TGTGCCAGCTCACTTAGCGGTGCCGGCACAGATACGCAGTATTTT.

The chain joins TRBV5-1 to TRBJ2-3, with TRBD2 matching over 8 bases. The CDR3 is 15 amino acids. The germline V gene has CDR1 SGHRS and CDR2 YFSETQ. V shed 0 bases, J shed 6 bases, and the junction held 6 bases outside the gene matches. DNA of the CDR3: TGCGCCAGCAGCTTGGAAAGCGGGGGAGTGGATACGCAGTATTTT. As protein: CASSLESGGVDTQYF.

This clone has only a few counts. J is TRBJ1-5 and V is TRBV7-9; D ambiguous. V was pared by 3 bases and J by 7 bases, with 10 bases between. The CDR3 sequence is 13 residues long. Germline loops: CDR1 SEHNR, CDR2 FQNEAQ (reference sequence). This CDR3 reads CASSFRAGQPQHF. CDR3 sequence (DNA): TGTGCCAGCAGCTTTAGGGCGGGCCAGCCCCAGCATTTT.

The chain employs TRBV6-1 and TRBJ2-7, with TRBD1 matching 10 bases. The CDR3 sequence is 15 residues long. Germline V gene lookup returns CDR1 MNHNS and CDR2 SASEGT. Trimming at V came to 7 bases and at J to 6 bases, leaving 12 bases not matched to a gene. Written as DNA, the CDR3 is TGTGCCAGCACGATTCAAGAAGGACAGGGGGGCGAGCAGTACTTC. Protein sequence: CASTIQEGQGGEQYF.

This clone was counted at least ten times. This chain links TRBV30 with TRBJ1-1, with D uncertain. In germline, CDR1 is GTSNPN, CDR2 SVGIG (reference sequence). The CDR3 length is 15 residues. The V and J ends lost 3 bases and 1 base respectively, with 15 bases between them. This CDR3 reads CAWSGRSGRNTEAFF. Written as DNA, the CDR3 is TGTGCCTGGAGCGGACGATCAGGACGGAACACTGAAGCTTTCTTT.

The V call is TRBV7-2, the J call TRBJ2-1; TRBD2 might be the D (6 bases). CDR1 and CDR2 from the germline V gene are SGHTA and FQGNSA. The CDR3 is 13 residues long. Deletions cut 3 bases from V and 9 bases from J, with 12 bases between. The CDR3 spells CASSFGRPGEQFF. The CDR3 nucleotides are TGTGCCAGCAGCTTCGGGAGACCGGGTGAGCAGTTCTTC. Full variable domain (remainder filled in from reference TRBV7-2 and TRBJ2-1): GAGVSQSPSNKVTEKGKDVELRCDPISGHTALYWYRQSLGQGLEFLIYFQGNSAPDKSGLPSDRFSAERTGGSVSTLTIQRTQQEDSAVYLCASSFGRPGEQFFGPGTRLTVL.

The chain uses TRBV27 and TRBJ2-7, with 8 bases identical to TRBD1. Germline values: CDR1 MNHEY, CDR2 SMNVEV (reference sequence). Losses at the gene ends were 4 bases for V and 4 bases for J; bases not matched to a gene: 9. This CDR3 region has 15 residues. The CDR3 nucleotides read TGTGCCAGCAGTTCCTCCGGGACAGGAGGGTACGAGCAGTACTTC. The encoded protein is CASSSSGTGGYEQYF.

This sequence joins TRBV7-2 and TRBJ2-7; 7 bases fit TRBD2. Losses at the gene ends were 5 bases for V and 2 bases for J; bases not matched to a gene: 6. This CDR3 contains 14 residues. Germline CDR1 is SGHTA and CDR2 is FQGNSA. The CDR3 region is CASSTGTTTYEQYF. The CDR3 DNA sequence: TGTGCCAGCAGCACCGGGACTACCACCTACGAGCAGTACTTC.

In its sample, this clone was seen once. V gene TRBV5-1 combines with J gene TRBJ2-1; D unresolved. The CDR3 runs to 14 residues. The germline V gene has CDR1 SGHRS and CDR2 YFSETQ. V was pared by 5 bases and J by 5 bases, with 14 bases between. The CDR3 is CASSYDSSDNEQFF. The CDR3 DNA reads TGCGCCAGCAGTTACGACTCCTCTGACAATGAGCAGTTCTTC.

This chain connects TRBV29-1 to TRBJ2-5, with 9 positions matching TRBD2. V shed 3 bases, J shed 4 bases, and the junction held 3 bases outside the gene matches. The V gene's germline CDR1 is SQVTM and CDR2 ANQGSEA. The CDR3 length is 13 residues. The CDR3 region is CSVDGTSRETQYF. The CDR3 DNA is TGCAGCGTTGACGGGACTAGCAGAGAGACCCAGTACTTC.

This chain joins TRBV7-3 and TRBJ1-1; maybe TRBD1 (5 bases). The CDR3 contains 14 residues. The V gene lost 5 bases and the J gene lost 6 bases, with 16 bases spanning the gap. From germline, CDR1 is SGHTA and CDR2 FQGTGA. For the CDR3, the DNA is TGTGCCAGCAGCCCCGCGGGGGGAAGTCCTGAAGCTTTCTTT. Protein product: CASSPAGGSPEAFF.

The CDR3 here is CASSLVRDTEAFF. The CDR3 region has the DNA TGTGCCAGCAGTTTGGTGCGGGACACTGAAGCTTTCTTT. The V gene is TRBV28, the J gene TRBJ1-1; no reliable D call. CDR1 and CDR2 from the germline V gene are MDHEN and SYDVKM. The CDR3 runs to 13 residues. Trimming removed 3 bases from V and 3 bases from J, with 8 bases in between.

The chain links TRBV6-1 to TRBJ2-7; maybe TRBD2 (6 bases). The CDR3 has 14 amino acids. In germline, CDR1 is MNHNS, CDR2 SASEGT. V was shortened by 5 bases and J by 2 bases, with 13 bases between the two germline ends. CDR3 sequence reads: CASSSTSWTYEQYF. The CDR3 bases are TGTGCCAGCAGTTCTACTAGCTGGACCTACGAGCAGTACTTC.

The chain carries TRBV5-4 and TRBJ2-1, with 7 bases aligning to TRBD2. Germline V CDR1 and CDR2: SGHNT, YYREEE (reference sequence). Trimming at V came to 5 bases and at J to 7 bases, leaving 9 bases not matched to a gene. The CDR3 is made up of 14 amino acids. CDR3 sequence (DNA): TGTGCCAGCAGGAACTCGGGGGGTCAAAATGAGCAGTTCTTC. It is translated as CASRNSGGQNEQFF.

In its sample, this clone was seen once. The chain recombines TRBV6-1 with TRBJ2-7, with TRBD1 identical over 8 bases. CDR1 and CDR2 (germline): MNHNS, SASEGT. This CDR3 is 13 amino acids long. Trimming at V came to 7 bases and at J to 5 bases, leaving 7 bases not matched to a gene. The CDR3 region has the DNA TGTGCCAGCATCCGAGCAGGGGGCCACGAGCAGTACTTC. It yields the protein CASIRAGGHEQYF.

The chain combines TRBV19 with TRBJ1-2; the match to TRBD1 covers 9 bases. The trim removed 3 bases at V and 4 bases at J, leaving 3 bases unmatched. The CDR3 contains 14 residues. Looked up from germline, CDR1 is LNHDA and CDR2 is SQIVND (reference sequence). The CDR3 region has the DNA TGTGCCAGTAGTATCCCGGACAGGGGCTATGGCTACACCTTC. It yields the protein CASSIPDRGYGYTF.

The rearrangement links TRBV6-1 to TRBJ1-1, with 11 bases that match TRBD1. The CDR3 extends over 17 amino acids. Per germline, CDR1 MNHNS and CDR2 SASEGT. V dropped 3 bases and J dropped 10; count of bases not matched to a gene: 16. The CDR3 sequence: CASSDPMRDRGILVAFF. The DNA of the CDR3 is TGTGCCAGCAGTGACCCGATGAGGGACAGGGGGATTTTGGTAGCTTTCTTT.

This clone is medium-sized in the sample. The chain is built from TRBV7-2 and TRBJ1-1; D may be TRBD1 (5 bases). Between the trimmed V and J ends, which lost 4 bases and 5 bases, there was a span of 20 bases. CDR3 length: 16 amino acids. The V gene's germline CDR1 is SGHTA and CDR2 FQGNSA. The CDR3 sequence is CASSSDTSGRGTEAFF. In DNA, the CDR3 is TGTGCCAGCAGCTCGGATACGAGCGGGCGGGGGACTGAAGCTTTCTTT.

The genes are TRBV27 and TRBJ1-5; D unclear. CDR3 length: 12 residues. Trimming stripped 7 bases from V and 0 bases from J, with 4 bases between. Germline values: CDR1 MNHEY, CDR2 SMNVEV (reference sequence). The CDR3 nucleotides read TGTGCCAGCACGTATAGCAATCAGCCCCAGCATTTT. It yields the protein CASTYSNQPQHF.

As to this clone: The sample contains more than one DNA sequence encoding this CDR3. This sequence joins TRBV7-9 and TRBJ1-5; TRBD1 aligns across 7 bases. CDR3 length: 14 amino acids. CDR1 and CDR2 (germline): SEHNR, FQNEAQ (reference sequence). Trimming took 4 bases from V and 4 from J; bases not matched to a gene: 4. The CDR3 sequence is CASSSGQLNQPQHF. For the CDR3, the DNA is TGTGCCAGCAGCTCGGGACAGCTAAATCAGCCCCAGCATTTT.

The sample holds one count of this clone. The chain has TRBV18 and TRBJ1-1; perhaps TRBD1 as D (5 bases). The CDR3 covers 15 residues. Trimming pared 3 bases from V and 4 bases from J, leaving 15 bases between. Germline V gene data show CDR1 as KGHSH and CDR2 as LQKENI. The CDR3 loop reads CASSPFGAVGTEAFF. The CDR3 DNA sequence: TGTGCCAGCTCACCTTTTGGGGCGGTCGGCACTGAAGCTTTCTTT.